This T cell receptor beta chain was sequenced in a study of shared clonotypes between healthy human individuals. Study findings and constraints: The sampled material consisted only of blood, and tissue repertoires are likely to differ. Clonotype sharing among donors was expected to depend on sequencing depth.

The germline V and J ends were trimmed by 6 bases and 2 bases, with 7 bases remaining between them. Germline V lookup: CDR1 WNHNN, CDR2 SYGVQD (reference sequence). The CDR3 is 12 residues long. Investigators spread the genomic DNA of each subset evenly over several immunoSEQ plates. Generated by immunoSEQ multiplex PCR, the TCRdb table keeps only in-frame clones and is missing some. The sample lists some 510,000 clones; 79% were seen once. The donor cohort consisted entirely of Caucasian adults residing in Nashville, Tennessee. To note about this clone: Antigen unknown.

The V call is TRBV10-1, the J call TRBJ1-2; possibly TRBD1 for D (5 bases). This TCR came from a woman in her thirties or forties in good health. Some clones in this sample may be carry-over from other donors' samples. The sequenced material came from PBMCs. The CDR3 protein is CASRDTNYGYTF. The CDR3 bases are TGCGCCAGCAGGGACACAAACTATGGCTACACCTTC.